A selection of T cell receptor beta chains follows, all from one sample in a study of blood T cells in healthy people across ages. From the 5' RACE reads, TCRdb called clonotypes with MiXCR, one entry per CDR3 protein. The data hold about a million distinct CDR3 sequences, with under 40% observed a single time. Sequencing was done on a sample of blood. The origin of the receptors is a young man in good health. CDR3s include the opening cysteine and the closing phenylalanine or tryptophan. A D gene is named only where the DNA matches it firmly. Size values are once, few and many counts, or a class for expanded clones, and some rows have none.

d_call cdr3_length j_call v_call clone_size cdr3_aa cdr3_nt
- 14 TRBJ2-4 TRBV27 few CASIPRRAKNIQYF TGTGCCAGCATCCCCAGGCGGGCCAAAAACATTCAGTACTTC
- 15 TRBJ2-7 TRBV12-3/TRBV12-4 - CASSPALPSGNEQYF TGTGCCAGCAGTCCCGCCTTACCGTCGGGGAATGAGCAGTACTTC
- 16 TRBJ1-2 TRBV27 - CASRPIPSETNYGYTF TGTGCCAGCAGACCCATTCCCAGCGAGACTAACTATGGCTACACCTTC
- 15 TRBJ1-6 TRBV3-1 - CASSQDSFANSPLHF TGTGCCAGCAGCCAAGACAGTTTTGCGAATTCACCCCTCCACTTT
- 14 TRBJ1-1 TRBV18 - CASSQRGGETEAFF TGTGCCAGTTCACAGAGGGGTGGGGAAACTGAAGCTTTCTTT
- 15 TRBJ1-5 TRBV7-8 - CASSLARMGNQPQHF TGTGCCAGCAGCTTAGCGCGTATGGGCAATCAGCCCCAGCATTTT
TRBD1 14 TRBJ1-2 TRBV9 - CASSGQGGDYGYTF TGTGCCAGCAGCGGACAGGGAGGTGACTATGGCTACACCTTC
- 15 TRBJ1-6 TRBV5-1 - CASSLLVLGGSPLHF TGCGCCAGCAGCTTGTTGGTTCTCGGGGGTTCACCCCTCCACTTT
- 13 TRBJ2-3 TRBV5-1 many CASSRRSTDTQYF TGCGCCAGCAGCAGGCGATCCACAGATACGCAGTATTTT
TRBD1 16 TRBJ2-1 TRBV5-6 few CASSIGTGRPYNEQFF TGTGCCAGCAGCATCGGGACAGGGAGGCCCTACAATGAGCAGTTCTTC
- 16 TRBJ1-1 TRBV5-6 - CASSRPRRTLNTEAFF TGTGCCAGCAGCCGCCCCCGCAGGACCCTGAACACTGAAGCTTTCTTT
- 14 TRBJ2-5 TRBV28 - CASSEEWGQETQYF TGTGCCAGCAGTGAGGAATGGGGGCAAGAGACCCAGTACTTC
- 14 TRBJ2-3 TRBV7-6 - CASSLLLETDTQYF TGTGCCAGCAGCTTACTACTAGAAACAGATACGCAGTATTTT
- 14 TRBJ1-2 TRBV10-3 - CAISSAGTIDGYTF TGTGCCATCAGCTCCGCAGGGACTATAGATGGCTACACCTTC
- 15 TRBJ1-4 TRBV10-3 few CAISERDTRNEKLFF TGTGCCATCAGTGAGCGGGACACGCGTAATGAAAAACTGTTTTTT
- 16 TRBJ2-1 TRBV5-6 few CASSPVGTFSYNEQFF TGTGCCAGCAGCCCGGTAGGGACCTTCTCCTACAATGAGCAGTTCTTC
- 14 TRBJ1-2 TRBV2 - CASSAGLVNYGYTF TGTGCCAGCAGTGCAGGGCTAGTTAACTATGGCTACACCTTC
TRBD2 16 TRBJ2-3 TRBV27 - CASRRRLAGGQDTQYF TGTGCCAGCAGACGTCGACTAGCGGGGGGCCAAGATACGCAGTATTTT